A selection of T cell receptor beta chains follows, all from one sample in a study of vaccination effects on CD4 cells after COVID-19. Profiling relied on immunoSEQ multiplex PCR, and the TCRdb table lists in-frame clones only, not all of them. The repertoire holds 37,000 or so clones, with about three fifths as singletons. Antigen specificity for these receptors is unknown. The specimen was CD4+ T cells from PBMCs cultured with HCoV-OC43 spike peptides, collected before COVID-19 vaccination. These receptors all come from a human donor who received a COVID-19 vaccine. CDR3s include the opening cysteine and the closing phenylalanine or tryptophan. The order of the fields is V gene, J gene, clone size, D gene, CDR3 protein, CDR3 DNA. The D gene is left open where the match is weak. Clone size is given for some rows only: seen once, a few or many times, or a class if the clone is expanded.

V: TRBV6-5
J: TRBJ2-7
size: -
D: -
CDR3: CASSRQGGEQYF
DNA: TGTGCCAGCAGTCGTCAGGGAGGCGAGCAGTACTTC

V: TRBV5-5
J: TRBJ1-2
size: -
D: -
CDR3: CASSLEPGGGYGYTF
DNA: TGTGCCAGCAGCTTGGAGCCAGGCGGGGGCTATGGCTACACCTTC

V: TRBV23-1
J: TRBJ1-2
size: -
D: -
CDR3: CASSQSTGNYGYTF
DNA: TGCGCCAGCAGTCAATCCACAGGGAACTATGGCTACACCTTC

V: TRBV5-1
J: TRBJ1-4
size: -
D: TRBD1
CDR3: CASSLQGGISEKLFF
DNA: TGCGCCAGCAGCTTGCAAGGGGGCATCTCTGAAAAACTGTTTTTT

V: TRBV7-2
J: TRBJ2-1
size: few
D: -
CDR3: CASSDIGQSSYNEQFF
DNA: TGTGCCAGCAGCGATATAGGACAGAGCTCCTACAATGAGCAGTTCTTC

V: TRBV11-2
J: TRBJ1-2
size: -
D: -
CDR3: CASSLQDYGYTF
DNA: TGTGCCAGCAGCTTGCAAGACTATGGCTACACCTTC

V: TRBV25-1
J: TRBJ2-7
size: -
D: -
CDR3: CASSTGAVREQYF
DNA: TGTGCCAGCAGCACGGGGGCGGTTCGCGAGCAGTACTTC

V: TRBV5-4
J: TRBJ2-6
size: -
D: -
CDR3: CASSLEGVSGANVLTF
DNA: TGTGCCAGCAGCTTGGAAGGGGTCTCTGGGGCCAACGTCCTGACTTTC

V: TRBV2
J: TRBJ1-2
size: -
D: -
CDR3: CASSVRGSDGYTF
DNA: TGTGCCAGCAGTGTTAGGGGCTCCGATGGCTACACCTTC

V: TRBV6-1
J: TRBJ1-1
size: -
D: -
CDR3: CASSSYDPNTEAFF
DNA: TGTGCCAGCAGTTCCTACGACCCAAACACTGAAGCTTTCTTT

V: TRBV5-5
J: TRBJ2-5
size: once
D: TRBD1
CDR3: CASSLAGQGKGETQYF
DNA: TGTGCCAGCAGCTTGGCCGGACAGGGGAAAGGGGAGACCCAGTACTTC

V: TRBV5-1
J: TRBJ2-7
size: -
D: -
CDR3: CASSQNSGSYEQYF
DNA: TGCGCCAGCAGCCAGAATTCGGGAAGCTACGAGCAGTACTTC

V: TRBV2
J: TRBJ1-6
size: -
D: -
CDR3: CASSEGGLGPLHF
DNA: TGTGCCAGCAGTGAAGGGGGTCTAGGGCCCCTCCACTTT

V: TRBV15
J: TRBJ1-2
size: -
D: -
CDR3: CATSGKGFRYGYTF
DNA: TGTGCCACCAGCGGCAAGGGCTTCCGATATGGCTACACCTTC

V: TRBV11-1
J: TRBJ1-1
size: few
D: -
CDR3: CASSPPSGYMAFF
DNA: TGTGCCAGCAGCCCACCCTCCGGGTACATGGCTTTCTTT

V: TRBV5-1
J: TRBJ2-1
size: -
D: TRBD2
CDR3: CASSLAKGASGSWFRRDNEQFF
DNA: TGCGCCAGCAGCTTGGCCAAGGGGGCTAGCGGGAGTTGGTTCCGGCGGGACAATGAGCAGTTCTTC

V: TRBV30
J: TRBJ2-1
size: -
D: -
CDR3: CAWSVGYNEQFF
DNA: TGTGCCTGGAGTGTAGGGTACAATGAGCAGTTCTTC

V: TRBV5-4
J: TRBJ1-2
size: -
D: TRBD1
CDR3: CASSRDRVGYTF
DNA: TGTGCCAGCAGTCGGGACAGGGTCGGCTACACCTTC

V: TRBV5-1
J: TRBJ2-6
size: -
D: -
CDR3: CASSSSSGANVLTF
DNA: TGCGCCAGCAGCTCCTCCTCTGGGGCCAACGTCCTGACTTTC

V: TRBV7-8
J: TRBJ2-1
size: -
D: -
CDR3: CASRPVVGRTEQFF
DNA: TGTGCCAGCAGACCAGTGGTGGGGAGGACTGAGCAGTTCTTC

V: TRBV27
J: TRBJ1-2
size: -
D: -
CDR3: CATTGGNNYGYTF
DNA: TGTGCCACTACGGGAGGGAATAACTATGGCTACACCTTC

V: TRBV12-3/TRBV12-4
J: TRBJ2-3
size: once
D: -
CDR3: CASSPPDTQYF
DNA: TGTGCCAGCAGTCCGCCCGATACGCAGTATTTT

V: TRBV4-1
J: TRBJ2-7
size: -
D: -
CDR3: CASSQDRRTVRDEQYF
DNA: TGCGCCAGCAGCCAAGATAGGAGGACAGTGAGGGACGAGCAGTACTTC

V: TRBV19
J: TRBJ1-2
size: -
D: -
CDR3: CASSGPGGYTVGYTF
DNA: TGTGCCAGTAGTGGACCGGGGGGATATACGGTTGGCTACACCTTC

V: TRBV6-5
J: TRBJ1-3
size: -
D: -
CDR3: CASSYLGFGGNTIYF
DNA: TGTGCCAGCAGTTACTTAGGTTTTGGTGGAAACACCATATATTTT

V: TRBV5-8
J: TRBJ2-1
size: -
D: TRBD2
CDR3: CASSHLAGRGEQFF
DNA: TGTGCCAGCAGCCATCTAGCGGGGCGTGGTGAGCAGTTCTTC

V: TRBV11-3
J: TRBJ2-3
size: once
D: -
CDR3: CASSGRYSTDTQYF
DNA: TGTGCCAGCAGTGGCAGATATAGCACAGATACGCAGTATTTT

V: TRBV4-1
J: TRBJ1-2
size: -
D: TRBD1
CDR3: CASSQVGQGRYGYTF
DNA: TGCGCCAGCAGCCAGGTGGGACAGGGACGCTATGGCTACACCTTC

V: TRBV18
J: TRBJ1-1
size: -
D: TRBD1
CDR3: CASSPQGQGTEAFF
DNA: TGTGCCAGCTCACCACAGGGACAGGGGACTGAAGCTTTCTTT

V: TRBV27
J: TRBJ2-7
size: -
D: -
CDR3: CASSSRGGPYEQYF
DNA: TGTGCCAGCAGTAGCCGGGGAGGACCCTACGAGCAGTACTTC

V: TRBV11-2
J: TRBJ1-2
size: -
D: -
CDR3: CASSSDLRVGGYTF
DNA: TGTGCCAGCAGCTCAGATCTCAGGGTTGGCGGCTACACCTTC

V: TRBV12-3/TRBV12-4
J: TRBJ2-7
size: -
D: -
CDR3: CASEAYEQYF
DNA: TGTGCCAGCGAGGCCTACGAGCAGTACTTC

V: TRBV7-2
J: TRBJ2-2
size: -
D: -
CDR3: CASSLAFFPTNTGELFF
DNA: TGTGCCAGCAGCTTAGCCTTCTTCCCCACGAACACCGGGGAGCTGTTTTTT

V: TRBV18
J: TRBJ2-3
size: -
D: TRBD2
CDR3: CASSLRTSPDTQYF
DNA: TGTGCCAGCTCGCTGAGGACTAGTCCAGATACGCAGTATTTT

V: TRBV6-5
J: TRBJ2-7
size: -
D: -
CDR3: CASSYSMLGGSYEQYF
DNA: TGTGCCAGCAGTTACTCGATGCTCGGGGGCTCCTACGAGCAGTACTTC

V: TRBV6-6
J: TRBJ1-3
size: -
D: -
CDR3: CASSSVQGRGNTIYF
DNA: TGTGCCAGCAGTTCCGTGCAGGGGCGGGGAAACACCATATATTTT

V: TRBV30
J: TRBJ2-5
size: -
D: -
CDR3: CAWSRRSQETQYF
DNA: TGTGCCTGGAGTAGGCGGAGCCAAGAGACCCAGTACTTC

V: TRBV6-5
J: TRBJ2-1
size: -
D: TRBD2
CDR3: CAGRTSEVHEQFF
DNA: TGTGCGGGTAGGACTAGCGAAGTTCATGAGCAGTTCTTC

V: TRBV7-9
J: TRBJ1-1
size: few
D: -
CDR3: CASSRGRGTFF
DNA: TGTGCCAGCAGCAGGGGCCGTGGGACTTTCTTT

V: TRBV5-1
J: TRBJ2-7
size: -
D: TRBD2
CDR3: CASSISGGNFYEQYF
DNA: TGCGCCAGCAGCATTAGCGGGGGAAACTTTTACGAGCAGTACTTC

V: TRBV6-5
J: TRBJ1-5
size: -
D: TRBD1
CDR3: CASSTGEIQPQHF
DNA: TGTGCCAGCAGCACAGGGGAGATTCAGCCCCAGCATTTT

V: TRBV11-2
J: TRBJ2-4
size: -
D: -
CDR3: CASSIVGTSFQYF
DNA: TGTGCCAGCAGCATCGTCGGGACCTCGTTTCAGTACTTC

V: TRBV5-8
J: TRBJ1-3
size: once
D: TRBD1
CDR3: CASSSLDRAMSGNTIYF
DNA: TGTGCCAGCAGCTCTCTGGACAGGGCGATGTCTGGAAACACCATATATTTT

V: TRBV2
J: TRBJ2-7
size: -
D: -
CDR3: CASGDNYEQYF
DNA: TGTGCCAGCGGGGACAATTACGAGCAGTACTTC

V: TRBV7-9
J: TRBJ2-1
size: few
D: -
CDR3: CASSAYNEQFF
DNA: TGTGCCAGCAGCGCATACAATGAGCAGTTCTTC

V: TRBV27
J: TRBJ1-5
size: -
D: -
CDR3: CASSLRTPYSNQPQHF
DNA: TGTGCCAGCAGTTTGCGGACACCGTATAGCAATCAGCCCCAGCATTTT

V: TRBV18
J: TRBJ1-3
size: -
D: -
CDR3: CASSPSTGTAGNTIYF
DNA: TGTGCCAGCTCACCATCTACAGGGACGGCTGGAAACACCATATATTTT

V: TRBV5-5
J: TRBJ1-3
size: -
D: -
CDR3: CASSLDRAFSGNTIYF
DNA: TGTGCCAGCAGCTTGGATCGGGCCTTCTCTGGAAACACCATATATTTT

V: TRBV20-1
J: TRBJ2-2
size: -
D: -
CDR3: CSASQGTGGYTGELFF
DNA: TGCAGTGCTAGTCAAGGGACGGGCGGGTACACCGGGGAGCTGTTTTTT

V: TRBV7-9
J: TRBJ1-4
size: once
D: -
CDR3: CASSLGVANEKLFF
DNA: TGTGCCAGCAGCTTGGGGGTAGCTAATGAAAAACTGTTTTTT

V: TRBV4-2
J: TRBJ2-1
size: -
D: -
CDR3: CASSQGGLGNEQFF
DNA: TGTGCCAGCAGCCAAGGCGGACTGGGGAATGAGCAGTTCTTC

V: TRBV9
J: TRBJ2-2
size: -
D: TRBD2
CDR3: CASSPAGDPYTGELFF
DNA: TGTGCCAGCAGCCCAGCGGGGGACCCGTACACCGGGGAGCTGTTTTTT

V: TRBV11-2
J: TRBJ1-4
size: -
D: -
CDR3: CASSLGGTEKLFF
DNA: TGTGCCAGCAGCTTAGGGGGGACGGAAAAACTGTTTTTT